This T cell receptor beta chain was found in a study of metastatic and nonmetastatic thyroid tumors. Study details: Peripheral blood and tumor or nodule samples from malignant and benign thyroid patients were compared. Overall study results and limits: The reported finding was significantly higher TCR beta diversity in malignant thyroid tumors relative to benign nodules, in blood and tumor.

Original analysis: To classify distant metastasis in papillary thyroid cancer, a model was built from CDR3 differences across clinicopathological groups. From the PCR reads, TCRdb re-called clones with MiXCR. V and J calls and clone size were set by TCRdb, not the authors. This table has some 20,000 clones, about 21% appearing once. This CDR3 is 15 amino acids long. CDR1 is MNHEY and CDR2 is SVGAGI in the germline V gene. J gave up 6 bases and V 7 bases, and 9 bases lay outside the gene matches. This clone was seen a few times. Its antigen is unknown. All patients reached thyroid surgery having received no treatment beforehand.

The TCR originated in a male donor with papillary thyroid cancer or a benign thyroid nodule (not recorded which). Some clones in this sample may be carry-over from other donors' samples. The rearrangement uses TRBV6-5 and TRBJ2-1; TRBD1 aligns across 10 bases. Sequencing was done on a sample of blood. CDR3 sequence (DNA): TGTGCCAGCACCTCAGGGACAGGGGAAGGCAATGAGCAGTTCTTC. Encoded protein: CASTSGTGEGNEQFF.